The next 27 T cell receptor beta chains were all read from a single sample in a study of cytomegalovirus exposure and HLA in healthy donors. Sequencing used immunoSEQ multiplex PCR; TCRdb keeps in-frame clones, though not all of them. This sample carries about 190,000 clones, more than 75% of them seen once, and the ten largest clones take over 1.3%. The specimen sequenced was PBMCs. The source of these receptors is a woman aged 18 to 35 in good health and CMV-seronegative.

The chain couples TRBV6-4 to TRBJ1-2, with 7 bases aligning to TRBD1. CDR3 size: 14 residues. Losses at the gene ends were 2 bases for V and 7 bases for J; bases not matched to a gene: 7. Germline loops: CDR1 MRHNA, CDR2 SNTAGT. The CDR3 DNA reads TGTGCCAGCAGTGACAGACAGGGTGGAAGTGGCTACACCTTC. Encoded protein: CASSDRQGGSGYTF.

This chain connects TRBV6-6 to TRBJ1-1; no firm D call. The CDR3 runs to 14 residues. Trimming took 0 bases from V and 3 from J, leaving 8 bases between them. Looked up from germline, CDR1 is MNHNY and CDR2 is SVGAGI (reference sequence). CDR3 coding DNA: TGTGCCAGCAGTTACTCAGGGAGAGACACTGAAGCTTTCTTT. Its protein product is CASSYSGRDTEAFF.

The chain joins TRBV5-1 to TRBJ2-7; weak D call: TRBD2 (6 bases). Trimming pared 0 bases from V and 2 bases from J, leaving 12 bases between. CDR1 SGHRS and CDR2 YFSETQ come from the germline V gene. The CDR3 loop spans 15 amino acids. CDR3 sequence reads: CASSLAGGGPYEQYF. In nucleotides, the CDR3 is TGCGCCAGCAGCTTGGCCGGGGGAGGACCCTACGAGCAGTACTTC.

The V gene is TRBV18, the J gene TRBJ2-3; 7 nucleotides agree with TRBD1. Per the germline V gene, CDR1 is KGHSH and CDR2 is LQKENI. This CDR3 spans 14 amino acids. With V trimmed by 4 bases and J by 2 bases, 3 bases remained unmatched. The CDR3 protein is CASSRTGDTDTQYF. DNA of the CDR3: TGTGCCAGCTCACGGACAGGAGACACAGATACGCAGTATTTT.

This chain connects TRBV6-5 to TRBJ2-1, with 10 bases identical to TRBD2. CDR1 is MNHEY, CDR2 SVGAGI, per germline. J lost 8 bases, V lost 6 bases, and 7 bases had no gene match. The CDR3 contains 14 residues. CDR3 nucleotide sequence: TGTGCCAGCAGCCGGACTAGCGGTCCGCATGAGCAGTTCTTC. It yields the protein CASSRTSGPHEQFF.

In DNA, the CDR3 is TGTGCCAGCAGGGAGGGGACAGCCGGAGGCTACACCTTC. This encodes CASREGTAGGYTF. This rearrangement joins TRBV7-8 to TRBJ1-2; TRBD1 agrees at 7 bases. Germline lookup yields CDR1 SGHVS and CDR2 FQNEAQ. This CDR3 region has 13 residues. Trimming at V came to 6 bases and at J to 8 bases, leaving 9 bases not matched to a gene.

This sequence joins TRBV5-1 and TRBJ2-1; TRBD2 agrees at 12 bases. The length of the CDR3 is 17 residues. V lost 1 base to trimming and J lost 9 bases; unmatched junction nucleotides: 11. Germline V lookup: CDR1 SGHRS, CDR2 YFSETQ. The CDR3 reads CASSLTQTSGRRGEQFF. As DNA, the CDR3 is TGCGCCAGCAGCTTGACCCAGACTAGCGGGAGACGTGGTGAGCAGTTCTTC.

The chain is built from TRBV9 and TRBJ2-1; 11 positions agree with TRBD2. Germline-derived CDR1 and CDR2 are SGDLS and YYNGEE. The CDR3 length is 15 residues. V lost 3 bases to trimming and J lost 4 bases; unmatched junction nucleotides: 3. The CDR3 DNA reads as TGTGCCAGCAGCGCGGGGACTAGCGGATACAATGAGCAGTTCTTC. Its translation is CASSAGTSGYNEQFF.

The chain joins TRBV10-1 to TRBJ1-1; D ambiguous. V was trimmed by 0 bases and J by 6 bases, leaving 14 bases between them. The CDR3 spans 15 residues. CDR1 WNHNN and CDR2 SYGVQD come from the germline V gene (reference sequence). CDR3 in amino acids: CASSESKKWGAEAFF. Here the CDR3 DNA reads TGCGCCAGCAGTGAGTCGAAAAAATGGGGAGCTGAAGCTTTCTTT.

The chain employs TRBV30 and TRBJ2-7, with a tentative D call TRBD2 (7 bases). Germline V lookup: CDR1 GTSNPN, CDR2 SVGIG (reference sequence). Trimming shortened V by 4 bases and J by 2 bases, and 18 bases separated the two germline ends. The CDR3 covers 15 residues. CDR3 in DNA: TGTGCCTGGACGGGGACACCTAGCGGTCCCTACGAGCAGTACTTC. This encodes CAWTGTPSGPYEQYF.

The chain couples TRBV28 to TRBJ2-3; D gene unclear. The CDR3 has 12 residues. CDR1 MDHEN and CDR2 SYDVKM come from the germline V gene. V lost 1 base and J lost 6, with 5 bases in between. The CDR3 DNA reads TGTGCCAGCAGTTTATCCGGGGATACGCAGTATTTT. Its protein product is CASSLSGDTQYF.

This clone was recorded only once. The same CDR3 is also encoded by other DNA sequences in this sample. The CDR3 DNA follows: TGTGCCTGGAGTGGGCAGGGAAATCAGCCCCAGCATTTT. It yields the protein CAWSGQGNQPQHF. The chain employs TRBV30 and TRBJ1-5; the D gene is possibly TRBD1 (5 bases). Germline assignment: CDR1 GTSNPN and CDR2 SVGIG (reference sequence). The CDR3 has 13 amino acids. The germline V and J ends were trimmed by 1 base and 4 bases, with 8 bases remaining between them. Drawing the rest from reference TRBV30 and TRBJ1-5, the complete variable domain is SQTIHQWPATLVQPVGSPLSLECTVEGTSNPNLYWYRQAAGRGLQLLFYSVGIGQISSEVPQNLSASRPQDRQFILSSKKLLLSDSGFYLCAWSGQGNQPQHFGDGTRLSIL.

The V and J genes are TRBV2 and TRBJ2-1, with a tentative D call TRBD2 (5 bases). Germline CDR1 and CDR2: SNHLY and FYNNEI. This CDR3 contains 12 residues. With 7 bases removed from V and 5 bases from J, the gap between germline ends came to 9 bases. The DNA of the CDR3 is TGTGCCAGCACGACTACGCACAATGAGCAGTTCTTC. It specifies CASTTTHNEQFF. The entire variable domain, with the rest obtained from reference TRBV2 and TRBJ2-1, is as follows: EPEVTQTPSHQVTQMGQEVILRCVPISNHLYFYWYRQILGQKVEFLVSFYNNEISEKSEIFDDQFSVERPDGSNFTLKIRSTKLEDSAMYFCASTTTHNEQFFGPGTRLTVL.

The chain carries TRBV10-3 and TRBJ1-5; 9 nucleotides agree with TRBD1. The CDR3 length is 18 residues. V lost 0 bases and J lost 1; bases outside the gene matches: 7. From germline, CDR1 is ENHRY and CDR2 SYGVKD. As DNA, the CDR3 is TGTGCCATCAGTGAGTCGAAACAGGGGGCTTTAAGCAATCAGCCCCAGCATTTT. Translation: CAISESKQGALSNQPQHF.

Worth noting for this clone: Additional DNA sequences in this sample encode the identical CDR3. The chain employs TRBV18 and TRBJ1-1, with D uncertain. The CDR3 has 13 amino acids. Germline-derived CDR1 and CDR2 are KGHSH and LQKENI. The V and J ends lost 2 bases and 1 base respectively, with 5 bases between them. CDR3 DNA sequence: TGTGCCAGCTCACCAATACAGAACACTGAAGCTTTCTTT. The encoded protein is CASSPIQNTEAFF.

V usage is TRBV6-1 and J usage is TRBJ2-5, with D possibly TRBD1 on 5 matching bases. V dropped 1 base and J dropped 5 bases, with 8 bases sitting between them. In germline, CDR1 is MNHNS, CDR2 SASEGT. This CDR3 region has 13 residues. The CDR3: CASSEGGWETQYF. The DNA for the CDR3 is TGTGCCAGCAGTGAAGGGGGCTGGGAGACCCAGTACTTC.

This rearrangement joins TRBV28 to TRBJ2-7; D uncertain. The CDR3 spans 13 residues. Trimming took 9 bases from V and 2 from J, leaving 14 bases between them. Per the germline V gene, CDR1 is MDHEN and CDR2 is SYDVKM. The CDR3 loop is CASIVYNPYEQYF. The CDR3 nucleotides are TGTGCCAGTATCGTTTATAATCCCTACGAGCAGTACTTC.

The chain couples TRBV15 to TRBJ2-7; 7 nucleotides align to TRBD2. The CDR3 is 15 amino acids. The trim removed 0 bases at V and 5 bases at J, leaving 7 bases unmatched. Germline CDR1 and CDR2: LNHNV and YYDKDF (reference sequence). The CDR3 region is CATSRDLGGSHEQYF. The CDR3 DNA follows: TGTGCCACCAGCAGAGATCTGGGGGGGTCCCACGAGCAGTACTTC.

The V call is TRBV18, the J call TRBJ1-5, with 9 bases aligning to TRBD1. This CDR3 region has 16 residues. In germline, CDR1 is KGHSH, CDR2 LQKENI. J was trimmed by 6 bases and V by 0 bases; bases with no gene match: 6. The CDR3 sequence: CASSPPWTGVGQPQHF. For the CDR3, the DNA is TGTGCCAGCTCACCACCCTGGACAGGGGTAGGTCAGCCCCAGCATTTT.

The J gene is TRBJ1-5, the V gene TRBV5-5, with 7 bases identical to TRBD1. Germline CDR1 is SGHKS and CDR2 is YYEKEE (reference sequence). This CDR3 contains 17 residues. J was trimmed by 3 bases and V by 4 bases; bases with no gene match: 13. CDR3: CASSPGMGQTYNQPQHF. In DNA form, the CDR3 reads TGTGCCAGCAGCCCTGGGATGGGACAGACATACAATCAGCCCCAGCATTTT. The full variable domain, rest sourced from reference TRBV5-5 and TRBJ1-5, is DAGVTQSPTHLIKTRGQQVTLRCSPISGHKSVSWYQQVLGQGPQFIFQYYEKEERGRGNFPDRFSARQFPNYSSELNVNALLLGDSALYLCASSPGMGQTYNQPQHFGDGTRLSIL.

This clone has a single count. The V gene is TRBV7-2, the J gene TRBJ2-3; perhaps TRBD2 as D (6 bases). Trimming cost V 5 bases and J 6 bases, with 24 bases left between them. Germline V gene lookup returns CDR1 SGHTA and CDR2 FQGNSA. The CDR3 covers 17 residues. The CDR3 here is CASSLNAWGVAPDTQYF. CDR3 DNA sequence: TGTGCCAGCAGCCTCAACGCTTGGGGGGTAGCTCCCGATACGCAGTATTTT.

The chain combines TRBV7-9 with TRBJ1-5; D perhaps matches TRBD1 (5 bases). The germline CDR1 and CDR2 sequences are SEHNR and FQNEAQ (reference sequence). The CDR3 has 17 residues. Trimming took off 2 bases at V and 2 bases at J, with 16 bases between the two ends. For the CDR3, the DNA is TGTGCCAGCAGCTTATTCGGTACCGAAGGGGGCAATCAGCCCCAGCATTTT. It translates to CASSLFGTEGGNQPQHF.

The rearrangement uses TRBV9 and TRBJ1-5; a weak D match, TRBD1 (5 bases). This CDR3 contains 15 residues. V dropped 0 bases and J dropped 5 bases, with 12 bases sitting between them. Germline CDR1 and CDR2: SGDLS and YYNGEE. In DNA, the CDR3 is TGTGCCAGCAGCGTAGCTCCAGGGAAAGATCAGCCCCAGCATTTT. Amino acid sequence: CASSVAPGKDQPQHF. The full variable domain, with the rest looked up from reference TRBV9 and TRBJ1-5, is DSGVTQTPKHLITATGQRVTLRCSPRSGDLSVYWYQQSLDQGLQFLIQYYNGEERAKGNILERFSAQQFPDLHSELNLSSLELGDSALYFCASSVAPGKDQPQHFGDGTRLSIL.

The chain joins TRBV7-9 to TRBJ2-1; 7 bases are a match to TRBD2. Germline values: CDR1 SEHNR, CDR2 FQNEAQ (reference sequence). CDR3 size: 16 residues. The V segment lost 4 bases and the J segment 2 bases; nucleotides outside the gene matches: 8. In nucleotides, the CDR3 is TGTGCCAGCAGCTCCCAAGGGACTATAACCTACAATGAGCAGTTCTTC. Translation: CASSSQGTITYNEQFF. The variable domain in full, completed from reference TRBV7-9 and TRBJ2-1, reads DTGVSQNPRHKITKRGQNVTFRCDPISEHNRLYWYRQTLGQGPEFLTYFQNEAQLEKSRLLSDRFSAERPKGSFSTLEIQRTEQGDSAMYLCASSSQGTITYNEQFFGPGTRLTVL.

The V and J genes are TRBV7-9 and TRBJ2-1; D gene uncertain. With 0 bases removed from V and 0 bases from J, the gap between germline ends came to 6 bases. The CDR3 consists of 15 residues. Germline V gives CDR1 SEHNR, CDR2 FQNEAQ (reference sequence). The CDR3 nucleotides are TGTGCCAGCAGCTTAGCGTTGGCCTCCTACAATGAGCAGTTCTTC. The encoded protein is CASSLALASYNEQFF.

The chain links TRBV9 to TRBJ2-1, with 8 positions matching TRBD2. The V gene's germline CDR1 is SGDLS and CDR2 YYNGEE. Trimming at V came to 0 bases and at J to 0 bases, leaving 14 bases not matched to a gene. This CDR3 contains 20 residues. The CDR3, as DNA: TGTGCCAGCAGCGTAGGAATCGGACTAGCCGCCTTATCCTCCTACAATGAGCAGTTCTTC. It codes for CASSVGIGLAALSSYNEQFF.

In this sample, this clone turned up a few times. This rearrangement joins TRBV30 to TRBJ1-5; maybe TRBD1 (5 bases). Trimming took 5 bases from V and 0 from J, leaving 17 bases between them. CDR3 length: 16 amino acids. Germline V CDR1 and CDR2: GTSNPN, SVGIG (reference sequence). The CDR3 DNA follows: TGTGCCTGGCCGAATCCGCGGGACGCTAGCAATCAGCCCCAGCATTTT. Protein sequence: CAWPNPRDASNQPQHF. The entire variable domain, with the rest obtained from reference TRBV30 and TRBJ1-5, is as follows: SQTIHQWPATLVQPVGSPLSLECTVEGTSNPNLYWYRQAAGRGLQLLFYSVGIGQISSEVPQNLSASRPQDRQFILSSKKLLLSDSGFYLCAWPNPRDASNQPQHFGDGTRLSIL.